These 11 T cell receptor beta chains share one sample of origin, sequenced in a study of CD8+ T cells in alopecia areata. Sequencing relied on a cDNA template that was reverse transcribed from extracted RNA. The method was immunoSEQ multiplex PCR; TCRdb's version includes in-frame clones alone and lacks a portion of them. The sample holds approximately 150,000 clones, 58% seen once. Sample treatment: oral pan-JAK inhibitor, 5-10 mg twice daily. This material consisted of CD4+ T cells sorted from blood, taken at roughly week 55, from a patient treated with tofacitinib. The receptors were sampled from a human donor with alopecia areata.

The chain uses TRBV5-1 and TRBJ2-5; 9 bases agree with TRBD1. Germline-derived CDR1 and CDR2 are SGHRS and YFSETQ. The CDR3 runs 15 residues. Trimming at V came to 3 bases and at J to 4 bases, leaving 7 bases not matched to a gene. In DNA form, the CDR3 reads TGCGCCAGCAGCTACGGACAGGGGTTGGGAGAGACCCAGTACTTC. Its translation is CASSYGQGLGETQYF.

The rearrangement joins TRBV5-1 to TRBJ1-1, with a possible D match to TRBD1 (6 bases). CDR1 and CDR2 from the germline V gene are SGHRS and YFSETQ. The CDR3 contains 16 residues. V was pared by 4 bases and J by 1 base, with 17 bases between. Here the CDR3 DNA reads TGCGCCAGCAGCAATAAACAGGGCCCAGGGAACACTGAAGCTTTCTTT. Amino acids: CASSNKQGPGNTEAFF.

This clone was counted between two and nine times. The gene calls are TRBV14 and TRBJ1-4; D is undetermined. Germline V gives CDR1 SGHDN, CDR2 FVKESK. V was cut by 5 bases and J by 2 bases, with 6 bases left in between. The CDR3 consists of 13 residues. This CDR3 is CASSRNTNEKLFF. DNA of the CDR3: TGTGCCAGCAGCAGAAATACTAATGAAAAACTGTTTTTT.

To note about this clone: Other DNA variants within this sample encode the same CDR3. The V call is TRBV29-1, the J call TRBJ2-5; no clear D. Trimming removed 4 bases at V and 1 base at J, with 10 bases between. The CDR3 covers 13 residues. From germline, CDR1 is SQVTM and CDR2 ANQGSEA. CDR3 region: CSVARDSQETQYF. Here the CDR3 DNA reads TGCAGCGTTGCGAGAGACTCCCAAGAGACCCAGTACTTC.

This clone turned up a few times. This chain joins TRBV9 and TRBJ1-2; D is possibly TRBD1 (6 bases). Trimming stripped 0 bases from V and 7 bases from J, with 13 bases between. Germline V gene sequence: CDR1 SGDLS, CDR2 YYNGEE. This CDR3 is 14 amino acids long. Written as DNA, the CDR3 is TGTGCCAGCAGCGTAGGAAGAACAGGGAGTGGCTACACCTTC. Its translation is CASSVGRTGSGYTF.

V and J are TRBV9 and TRBJ2-3; D gene unclear. Trimming removed 1 base at V and 0 bases at J, with 9 bases between. The CDR3 totals 15 residues. Germline V lookup: CDR1 SGDLS, CDR2 YYNGEE. The CDR3 here is CASSVWATSTDTQYF. The DNA of the CDR3 is TGTGCCAGCAGCGTATGGGCGACTAGCACAGATACGCAGTATTTT. The whole variable domain, filled in from reference TRBV9 and TRBJ2-3, reads DSGVTQTPKHLITATGQRVTLRCSPRSGDLSVYWYQQSLDQGLQFLIQYYNGEERAKGNILERFSAQQFPDLHSELNLSSLELGDSALYFCASSVWATSTDTQYFGPGTRLTVL.

This chain uses TRBV5-6 with TRBJ2-7; 7 nucleotides agree with TRBD1. This CDR3 has 16 residues. J was trimmed by 2 bases and V by 4 bases; bases with no gene match: 12. CDR1 and CDR2 (germline): SGHDT, YYEEEE. CDR3 sequence reads: CASSPPGGQAAYEQYF. The CDR3 region has the DNA TGTGCCAGCAGCCCCCCAGGTGGACAGGCCGCCTACGAGCAGTACTTC.

The J gene is TRBJ2-2, the V gene TRBV4-1; possible D gene TRBD2, 5 bases. From germline, CDR1 is MGHRA and CDR2 YSYEKL. V was cut by 4 bases and J by 4 bases, with 13 bases left in between. The CDR3 has 15 amino acids. The CDR3 DNA reads TGCGCCAGCAGCCCATCACAAGGAGGCACCGGGGAGCTGTTTTTT. Translated: CASSPSQGGTGELFF.

This clone has only a few counts. Here the CDR3 DNA reads TGCGCCAGCACCCCGGGGGAAGACCGCAATGAAAAACTGTTTTTT. Translation: CASTPGEDRNEKLFF. The genes are TRBV23-1 and TRBJ1-4, with D possibly TRBD1 on 5 matching bases. TRBV23-1 is classed as an ORF, of uncertain function. Trimming took 7 bases from V and 5 from J, leaving 17 bases between them. The CDR3 is made up of 15 amino acids.

This clone was picked up a small number of times. This sequence joins TRBV18 and TRBJ1-1; no clear D. CDR1 is KGHSH, CDR2 LQKENI, per germline. The CDR3 has 14 residues. V was shortened by 3 bases and J by 7 bases, with 15 bases between the two germline ends. The CDR3 sequence: CASSPPVRASEAFF. The CDR3 coding sequence is TGTGCCAGCTCACCCCCGGTGAGGGCGAGTGAAGCTTTCTTT.

The chain is built from TRBV25-1 and TRBJ1-2; no clear D gene. Trimming stripped 6 bases from V and 0 bases from J, with 8 bases between. CDR3 length: 13 residues. Per germline, CDR1 MGHDK and CDR2 SYGVNS. The chain's CDR3 is CASRTDTNYGYTF. The CDR3 bases are TGTGCCAGCAGAACGGATACTAACTATGGCTACACCTTC.